One sample yielded the 9 T cell receptor beta chains listed below, sequenced in a study of control samples from healthy donors and cancer patients. Sequencing was performed with immunoSEQ multiplex PCR; in TCRdb, only in-frame clones are kept and a portion is missing. The top ten hold about 3.2% of the sample, which has around 120,000 clones, 88% seen once. Sample: blood. These receptor sequences come from a man in his forties in good health.

This chain joins TRBV14 and TRBJ1-6; D possibly corresponds to TRBD1 (6 bases). The length of the CDR3 is 13 residues. Deletions cut 3 bases from V and 10 bases from J, with 10 bases between. The V gene's germline CDR1 is SGHDN and CDR2 FVKESK. The CDR3 region is CASSQGAWSPLHF. The CDR3 bases are TGTGCCAGCAGCCAGGGGGCTTGGTCACCCCTCCACTTT. Complete variable domain (other parts from reference TRBV14 and TRBJ1-6): EAGVTQFPSHSVIEKGQTVTLRCDPISGHDNLYWYRRVMGKEIKFLLHFVKESKQDESGMPNNRFLAERTGGTYSTLKVQPAELEDSGVYFCASSQGAWSPLHFGNGTRLTVT.

The rearrangement links TRBV3-1 (or the pseudogene TRBV3-2) to TRBJ2-4; 11 bases are a match to TRBD2. This CDR3 has 15 amino acids. CDR1 and CDR2 (germline): LGHDT, YNNKEL (reference sequence). V trimming: 4 bases; J trimming: 3 bases; junction bases outside the gene matches: 2. The CDR3 loop reads CASSRLAGSKNIQYF. CDR3 bases: TGTGCCAGCAGCCGACTAGCGGGGAGCAAAAACATTCAGTACTTC.

The chain combines TRBV2 with TRBJ1-2; D is unresolved. CDR1 is SNHLY, CDR2 FYNNEI, per germline. The CDR3 spans 11 residues. The V end lost 8 bases, the J end lost 4 bases, and 8 bases lay between the germline ends. CDR3 DNA sequence: TGTGCCAGCTTACGGGTCTATGGCTACACCTTC. It encodes CASLRVYGYTF.

The rearrangement links TRBV27 to TRBJ2-2; 7 nucleotides line up with TRBD2. In germline, CDR1 is MNHEY, CDR2 SMNVEV (reference sequence). The ends lost 4 bases at V and 3 bases at J; junction bases unmatched: 8. The CDR3 totals 16 residues. In DNA form, the CDR3 reads TGTGCCAGCAGTTCCACCCTAGCGGTTGACACCGGGGAGCTGTTTTTT. It is translated as CASSSTLAVDTGELFF.

This chain joins TRBV6-5 and TRBJ2-7, with 7 bases identical to TRBD1. V was clipped by 5 bases and J by 3 bases; unmatched bases: 4. CDR1 is MNHEY, CDR2 SVGAGI, per germline. CDR3 length: 13 amino acids. CDR3 sequence: CASSRDRFYEQYF. Written as DNA, the CDR3 is TGTGCCAGCAGTCGGGACAGATTCTACGAGCAGTACTTC.

The sample holds one count of this clone. For the CDR3, the DNA is TGTGCCAGCAGCTTAGAGGGGATCGGGGAGCTGTTTTTT. It specifies CASSLEGIGELFF. This chain joins TRBV7-9 and TRBJ2-2, with TRBD1 as a possible D gene (5 bases). The CDR3 runs 13 residues. Trimming left V 1 base short and J 7 bases short, with 7 bases between. Germline V lookup: CDR1 SEHNR, CDR2 FQNEAQ (reference sequence).

This clone appeared once. This chain connects TRBV12-3 or TRBV12-4 to TRBJ1-3; 7 positions agree with TRBD1. Germline trimming cut 8 bases from V and 1 base from J; bases unmatched to any gene: 2. The CDR3 is made up of 13 amino acids. The CDR3 loop reads CASFRGSGNTIYF. In DNA form, the CDR3 reads TGTGCCAGCTTCAGGGGGTCTGGAAACACCATATATTTT.

This clone has a handful of counts. The J gene is TRBJ1-3, the V gene TRBV6-5; D is unresolved. V was cut by 6 bases and J by 1 base, with 4 bases left in between. Germline loops: CDR1 MNHEY, CDR2 SVGAGI. This CDR3 has 12 amino acids. This CDR3 reads CASRESGNTIYF. DNA for the CDR3: TGTGCCAGCAGAGAGTCTGGAAACACCATATATTTT.

The rearrangement joins TRBV30 to TRBJ1-1; D ambiguous. Germline CDR1 reads GTSNPN; CDR2 reads SVGIG (reference sequence). The ends were cut back, 7 bases at V and 1 base at J, with 10 bases in the middle. The CDR3 has 12 residues. CDR3 sequence reads: CAFSVRNTEAFF. CDR3 sequence (DNA): TGTGCCTTTTCAGTCAGGAACACTGAAGCTTTCTTT. The full variable domain, with the rest looked up from reference TRBV30 and TRBJ1-1, is SQTIHQWPATLVQPVGSPLSLECTVEGTSNPNLYWYRQAAGRGLQLLFYSVGIGQISSEVPQNLSASRPQDRQFILSSKKLLLSDSGFYLCAFSVRNTEAFFGQGTRLTVV.